Here is one T cell receptor (beta chain) with its context. The target antigen is unknown. Unmatched junction bases numbered 7, after V lost 4 bases and J lost 3 bases. The germline gives CDR1 SNHLY, CDR2 FYNNEI. This CDR3 spans 16 amino acids. This specimen belongs to a study of cytomegalovirus exposure and HLA in healthy donors. Whole-study results and caveats: Apparent HLA restriction characterized most CMV-associated TCR beta chains in a later analysis. Several of the most significant clusters appeared, in a later analysis, to be linked to common viral pathogens.

It was with 60 Vbeta and 13 Jbeta primers that the PCR ran. Assay: immunoSEQ multiplex PCR; the TCRdb copy retains only in-frame clones and omits some. This table has roughly 180,000 clones, 80% to 90% appearing once. The clonotype originates from a young woman in good health and CMV-seronegative. The V call is TRBV2, the J call TRBJ1-3; 9 nucleotides agree with TRBD1. Sequenced material: PBMCs. CDR3 DNA sequence: TGTGCCAGCAGTGCCGGACAGGGGAGAGGTGGAAACACCATATATTTT. Translated, it gives CASSAGQGRGGNTIYF.